This T cell receptor (beta chain) is drawn from a study of shared clonotypes between healthy human individuals. Every donor, a Caucasian adult, lived in Nashville, Tennessee. This CDR3 is built from 14 residues. Germline CDR1 LGHNA, CDR2 YSLEER. V was clipped by 1 base and J by 3 bases, with 10 bases between them. Method: immunoSEQ multiplex PCR; TCRdb's copy keeps in-frame clones and lacks some. The table shows roughly 1,000,000 clones, with around three quarters occurring only once. The specimen sequenced was memory CD4+ T cells from PBMCs. Subset given: CD45RA-negative fraction. This TCR was sampled from a man aged 18 to 30 in good health. Some clones in this sample may be carry-over from other donors' samples. This chain joins TRBV4-3 and TRBJ2-7; unclear D gene. The CDR3 bases are TGCGCCAGCAGCCAAGGGTCCAACGGCTACGAGCAGTACTTC. This encodes CASSQGSNGYEQYF.